A selection of T cell receptor beta chains follows, all from one sample in a study of response to subunit inactivated influenza vaccine. Using its own MiXCR run on the RT-PCR reads, TCRdb lists one record per CDR3 protein. The sample contains around 850,000 distinct CDR3 sequences, approximately 17% of which appear only once. The sample in question was PBMCs from blood, obtained 5 days after vaccination. The origin of the receptors is a man aged 45-60 years who received an inactivated influenza vaccine. The CDR3 runs from the conserved cysteine through the conserved F or W. A D gene is named only where the DNA matches it firmly. Expanded clones get a size class; other rows say once, few or many, or leave the size out.

V gene: TRBV2
J gene: TRBJ2-2
clone size: .
D gene: TRBD2
CDR3 DNA: TGTGCCAGCGACGGACTAGCGGGAGGCACCGGGGAGCTGTTTTTT
CDR3 protein: CASDGLAGGTGELFF

V gene: TRBV6-2/TRBV6-3
J gene: TRBJ1-2
clone size: .
D gene: .
CDR3 DNA: TGTGCCAGCACCCATGACAGGACCGCTTATGGCTACACCTTC
CDR3 protein: CASTHDRTAYGYTF

V gene: TRBV20-1
J gene: TRBJ2-7
clone size: many
D gene: .
CDR3 DNA: TGCAGTGCTAGAGAACCTACTGCCGGGCACGAGCAGTACTTC
CDR3 protein: CSAREPTAGHEQYF

V gene: TRBV6-1
J gene: TRBJ2-3
clone size: .
D gene: .
CDR3 DNA: TGTGCCAGCAGTGATATAAGTGGGCAGTATTTT
CDR3 protein: CASSDISGQYF

V gene: TRBV7-2
J gene: TRBJ2-1
clone size: .
D gene: .
CDR3 DNA: TGTGCCAGCAGCCGCGTAGGGGGCTCCTACAATGAGCAGTTCTTC
CDR3 protein: CASSRVGGSYNEQFF

V gene: TRBV4-1
J gene: TRBJ2-5
clone size: .
D gene: TRBD1
CDR3 DNA: TGCGCCAGCAGCCAAGAAGGACAGGCTCCAGAGACCCAGTACTTC
CDR3 protein: CASSQEGQAPETQYF

V gene: TRBV29-1
J gene: TRBJ2-7
clone size: .
D gene: .
CDR3 DNA: TGCAGCGTTCAGTACGAGCAGTACTTC
CDR3 protein: CSVQYEQYF

V gene: TRBV29-1
J gene: TRBJ2-4
clone size: few
D gene: TRBD2
CDR3 DNA: TGCAGCGTGAAGACTAGCGGGAGTAGGTTGATGGCCAAAAACATTCAGTACTTC
CDR3 protein: CSVKTSGSRLMAKNIQYF

V gene: TRBV5-1
J gene: TRBJ2-7
clone size: .
D gene: .
CDR3 DNA: TGCGCCAGCAGCTCAAAGAAGGACGAGCAGTACTTC
CDR3 protein: CASSSKKDEQYF

V gene: TRBV18
J gene: TRBJ2-3
clone size: .
D gene: TRBD2
CDR3 DNA: TGTGCCAGCTCTCCCCGAGCGGGAGACAGCACAGATACGCAGTATTTT
CDR3 protein: CASSPRAGDSTDTQYF

V gene: TRBV5-6
J gene: TRBJ1-2
clone size: few
D gene: .
CDR3 DNA: TGTGCCAGCAGTTTTTGGGACCGTCCGAGGGGTGGCTACACCTTC
CDR3 protein: CASSFWDRPRGGYTF

V gene: TRBV27
J gene: TRBJ2-1
clone size: few
D gene: .
CDR3 DNA: TGTGCCAGCAGTCCGCGATTAGGGGGGAATGAGCAGTTCTTC
CDR3 protein: CASSPRLGGNEQFF

V gene: TRBV7-2
J gene: TRBJ2-7
clone size: .
D gene: TRBD1
CDR3 DNA: TGTGCCAGCAGCTTAGCAACAGGGGGCGAGCAGTACTTC
CDR3 protein: CASSLATGGEQYF

V gene: TRBV5-4
J gene: TRBJ2-7
clone size: .
D gene: .
CDR3 DNA: TGTGCCAGCAGCTCCCGGATTGACTCCTACGAGCAGTACTTC
CDR3 protein: CASSSRIDSYEQYF

V gene: TRBV28
J gene: TRBJ2-7
clone size: few
D gene: .
CDR3 DNA: TGTGCCAGCAGTTCACCTACCCGGACACTCAACGAGCAGTACTTC
CDR3 protein: CASSSPTRTLNEQYF

V gene: TRBV12-3/TRBV12-4
J gene: TRBJ2-7
clone size: many
D gene: .
CDR3 DNA: TGTGCCAGCAGTTTATTGGCGACCTACGAGCAGTACTTC
CDR3 protein: CASSLLATYEQYF

V gene: TRBV9
J gene: TRBJ2-2
clone size: .
D gene: .
CDR3 DNA: TGTGCCAGCAGCTCCCCGCAAGACAAAAGGAACACCGTGGAGCTGTTTTTT
CDR3 protein: CASSSPQDKRNTVELFF

V gene: TRBV6-2/TRBV6-3
J gene: TRBJ1-5
clone size: few
D gene: .
CDR3 DNA: TGTGCCAGCAGTTACGGTGGAGGGGTACGCAATCAGCCCCAGCATTTT
CDR3 protein: CASSYGGGVRNQPQHF

V gene: TRBV7-2
J gene: TRBJ2-1
clone size: .
D gene: .
CDR3 DNA: TGTGCCAGCAGCTTAGAGGGACGGGGGGAGCAGTTCTTC
CDR3 protein: CASSLEGRGEQFF

V gene: TRBV12-3/TRBV12-4
J gene: TRBJ2-7
clone size: few
D gene: .
CDR3 DNA: TGTGCCAGCAGTTTATCCGGCCGACCGGGGAGCCCCAACGAGCAGTACTTC
CDR3 protein: CASSLSGRPGSPNEQYF

V gene: TRBV12-5
J gene: TRBJ2-1
clone size: .
D gene: TRBD2
CDR3 DNA: TGTGCTAGTGGTTTGGGAGCGGGAGGGCCTGGCAATGAGCAGTTCTTC
CDR3 protein: CASGLGAGGPGNEQFF

V gene: TRBV29-1
J gene: TRBJ1-4
clone size: .
D gene: TRBD1
CDR3 DNA: TGCAGCGTTGGGGGGACAGGGAGTGGAGAAAAACTGTTTTTT
CDR3 protein: CSVGGTGSGEKLFF

V gene: TRBV20-1
J gene: TRBJ1-1
clone size: .
D gene: .
CDR3 DNA: TGCAGTGCTAGTGCCCCGGGGAACACTGAAGCTTTCTTT
CDR3 protein: CSASAPGNTEAFF

V gene: TRBV6-2/TRBV6-3
J gene: TRBJ2-2
clone size: .
D gene: TRBD1
CDR3 DNA: TGTGCCAGCAGGCCTGGGGACAGGGACACCGGGGAGCTGTTTTTT
CDR3 protein: CASRPGDRDTGELFF

V gene: TRBV20-1
J gene: TRBJ2-3
clone size: many
D gene: .
CDR3 DNA: TGCAGTGCTAGAGTTGGCAGCCCAGATACGCAGTATTTT
CDR3 protein: CSARVGSPDTQYF

V gene: TRBV6-2/TRBV6-3
J gene: TRBJ1-4
clone size: .
D gene: .
CDR3 DNA: TGTGCCAGCAGTTACGTGGAGGAGGGAGAAAAACTGTTTTTT
CDR3 protein: CASSYVEEGEKLFF

V gene: TRBV5-1
J gene: TRBJ1-2
clone size: few
D gene: .
CDR3 DNA: TGCGCCAGCAGCCCCGAGAAGATAAACTATGGCTACACCTTC
CDR3 protein: CASSPEKINYGYTF

V gene: TRBV29-1
J gene: TRBJ1-1
clone size: few
D gene: .
CDR3 DNA: TGCAGCGTTGAAGTCGGGGCAGCAGTTGCTTTCTTT
CDR3 protein: CSVEVGAAVAFF

V gene: TRBV20-1
J gene: TRBJ2-6
clone size: .
D gene: .
CDR3 DNA: TGCAGTGCTAGTCCCTCGTTTGGGGCCAACGTCCTGACTTTC
CDR3 protein: CSASPSFGANVLTF

V gene: TRBV12-3/TRBV12-4
J gene: TRBJ2-5
clone size: .
D gene: .
CDR3 DNA: TGTGCCAGCAGCCATTCGGCCAGACTTGGGGGTCAAGAGACCCAGTACTTC
CDR3 protein: CASSHSARLGGQETQYF

V gene: TRBV7-2
J gene: TRBJ2-7
clone size: .
D gene: .
CDR3 DNA: TGTGCCAGCAGCCCTAGGGCGTACAACTACGAGCAGTACTTC
CDR3 protein: CASSPRAYNYEQYF

V gene: TRBV7-2
J gene: TRBJ2-3
clone size: .
D gene: TRBD2
CDR3 DNA: TGTGCCAGCAGCCGGACTAGCGGCTTTGGCACAGATACGCAGTATTTT
CDR3 protein: CASSRTSGFGTDTQYF

V gene: TRBV5-1
J gene: TRBJ2-1
clone size: many
D gene: .
CDR3 DNA: TGCGCCAGCAGCTTGTCACGCCCGCCCGGCAATTGGAAGTTCTTC
CDR3 protein: CASSLSRPPGNWKFF

V gene: TRBV20-1
J gene: TRBJ2-7
clone size: .
D gene: TRBD1
CDR3 DNA: TGCAGTGCTATTGGGGGACAGTTACACTACGAGCAGTACTTC
CDR3 protein: CSAIGGQLHYEQYF

V gene: TRBV7-2
J gene: TRBJ2-4
clone size: few
D gene: TRBD2
CDR3 DNA: TGTGCCAGCAGCTTAGGTGCTAGCGGTAAAAACATTCAGTACTTC
CDR3 protein: CASSLGASGKNIQYF

V gene: TRBV5-1
J gene: TRBJ2-1
clone size: .
D gene: .
CDR3 DNA: TGCGCCAGCAGTGTCCTGCCCAATGAGCAGTTCTTC
CDR3 protein: CASSVLPNEQFF